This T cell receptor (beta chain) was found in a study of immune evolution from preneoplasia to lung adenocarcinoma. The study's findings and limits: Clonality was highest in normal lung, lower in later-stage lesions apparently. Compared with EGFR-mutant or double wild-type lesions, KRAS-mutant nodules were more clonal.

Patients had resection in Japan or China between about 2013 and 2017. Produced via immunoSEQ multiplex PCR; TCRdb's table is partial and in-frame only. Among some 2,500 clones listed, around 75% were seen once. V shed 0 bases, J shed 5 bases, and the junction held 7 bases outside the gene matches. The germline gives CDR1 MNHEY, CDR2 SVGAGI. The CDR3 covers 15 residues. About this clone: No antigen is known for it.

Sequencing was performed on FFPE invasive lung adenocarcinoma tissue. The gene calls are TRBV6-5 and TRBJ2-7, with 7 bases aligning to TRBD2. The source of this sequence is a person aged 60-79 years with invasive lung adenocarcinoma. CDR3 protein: CASSYSRTRSHEQYF. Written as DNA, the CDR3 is TGTGCCAGCAGTTACTCGAGGACTAGGTCCCACGAGCAGTACTTC.